The TCR beta chain under discussion was sequenced for a study of shared clonotypes between healthy human individuals (TCRdb year 2020). As for the study more broadly: The cohort included three men and a couple of women between 18 and 49 years of age. Per donor, three plates each were used for CD4 naive and CD4 memory, two for CD8 naive, and one for CD8 memory. The study deeply sequenced blood TCR repertoires of about 5 healthy adults to estimate repertoire size and the extent of clonotype sharing between individuals. Different laboratories and diverse techniques were used to prepare libraries and sequence TCR repertoires, to increase sequencing depth and limit assay-specific biases. Per donor, leukapheresis produced somewhere between about 0.9 and 9 billion PBMCs.

Using the deep immunoSEQ assay, TCR CDR3 regions were amplified from genomic DNA by multiplex PCR. For each cell subset, the extracted genomic DNA was distributed evenly across all wells of several immunoSEQ 96-well plates, and each plate served as one replicate. For sorted subsets, roughly 200 ng genomic DNA, equal to tens of thousands of T cell genomes, was loaded into each replicate PCR. Purified libraries were measured with a Qubit 3.0 fluorometer, size-checked on a Bioanalyzer 2100, and measured again with the KAPA Library Quantification kit. A separate single-read 150-cycle Illumina NextSeq 550 flow cell was used to sequence each immunoSEQ 96-well plate. As for the original processing: Because the immunoSEQ output included only junctional sequences and no quality scores, the filtering could not be the same as the filtering used for full-length reads. To assign V/J genes and CDR3, sequences were annotated using PyIR, a Python wrapper for IgBLAST v1.9, with IMGT germline references. Reads with weak V/J assignments (E-value above 1e-6), missing CDR3, stop codons, out-of-frame junctions, or ambiguous translated residues were removed. V3J clonotypes were defined by identical inferred V gene, J gene, and CDR3 amino acid sequence. Percentage overlap between repertoires was calculated by dividing the number of shared unique clonotypes by the size of the smaller repertoire. Repertoire richness was assessed with RTK rarefaction, the Chao1 estimator, and Recon v2.1 estimates of unobserved clonotypes. Generation probabilities were computed with OLGA for all TCRbeta clonotypes obtained by the gDNA method from a few donors. Imported from immuneACCESS, the table was reduced by TCRdb to in-frame sequences with V and J called. These copies leave out some clones; in studies compared against another copy, an unresolved V gene accounts for under half, and the cause of the remainder is not known. V, J and clone size derive from that table, while D and trimming were established from the DNA sequence. The sample profile shows about 1.5 million clones; around 98% of them were found once. The top ten clonotypes cover 0.45% of the sample.

The donors were healthy, HIV-negative adults with no recently reported acute infections or vaccinations. Only Caucasian adults living in Nashville, Tennessee, USA were represented among the donors. CD4+ T cells were enriched through magnetic negative selection, after which naive cells were positively selected on CD45RA and the remaining negative fraction served as the memory subset. Blood was obtained by leukapheresis, after which PBMCs were separated by Ficoll-Histopaque density gradient centrifugation and cryopreserved in liquid nitrogen vapor phase. Analytical flow cytometry was used to check the purity and quantity of each magnetically sorted T cell population. Genomic DNA was isolated from every sorted fraction and measured by UV absorbance on a Nanodrop 2000c. V and J lose 8 bases and 5 bases, and a span of 12 bases separates them. Reading from cysteine to phenylalanine, the CDR3 counts 13 amino acids. The retained sequence is limited to the CDR3, 39 bases, with the frame set at the first base. The germline V gene specifies KGHSH as CDR1 and LQKENI as CDR2.

For this clone: Its antigen is currently not known. Nothing much larger sits one base from this clone, and base qualities are not available.

General conclusions and limits of the study: About 4.5% of naive CD4, 3.5% of naive CD8, about 2.5% of memory CD4, and around 0.42% of memory CD8 clonotypes were shared across a few donors. Estimated clonotype richness was generally larger for naive than for memory subsets. The small number of donors limited the genetic and exposure-history diversity represented. Sampling was restricted to blood, and TCR repertoires in tissue are likely to differ from TCR repertoires in blood. Pairwise subsampling led to the expectation that sequencing depth would affect the degree of clonotype sharing among donors. Compared with non-shared clonotypes, clonotypes shared by all four sorted-subset donors had higher generation probabilities. Rarefaction of sorted-subset datasets indicated incomplete sequencing despite the large sequencing depth.

The rearrangement combines TRBV18 with TRBJ2-2; a tentative D call is TRBD1 (6 bases match). This TCR came from a young man in good health. The sample was naive CD4+ T cells sorted from blood. What this sample's cell subset or site label stands for: CD45RA+ positively selected. CDR3 region: CASRQDETGELFF. DNA sequence: TGTGCCAGCCGACAGGATGAGACCGGGGAGCTGTTTTTT.